This T cell receptor beta chain was identified during a study of cytomegalovirus exposure and HLA in healthy donors. V gave up 4 bases and J gave up 11 bases, with 14 bases separating them. The CDR3 runs 12 residues. Germline CDR1 MDHEN, CDR2 SYDVKM. PCR used 60 Vbeta primers and 13 Jbeta primers. Repertoires were generated with immunoSEQ multiplex PCR, while TCRdb's copy carries only in-frame clones and drops some. The sample has under 250,000 clones; around 80% are singletons. This rearrangement joins TRBV28 to TRBJ1-1; D is perhaps TRBD1 (5 bases). The sequence derives from a man between 45 and 60 years old in good health and CMV-seronegative. The sequenced sample was PBMCs. The CDR3 DNA reads as TGTGCCAGCAGTTCCCCCGGGACTTGGGCTTTCTTT. It yields the protein CASSSPGTWAFF.